This T cell receptor beta chain was sequenced in a study of identical twins. CDR1 and CDR2 from the germline V gene are DFQATT and SNEGSKA (reference sequence). This CDR3 spans 12 amino acids. Trimming pared 6 bases from V and 5 bases from J, leaving 11 bases between. The donor group consisted entirely of healthy Caucasians. This clonotype was seen more than once but under ten times. In TCRdb, the 5' RACE reads were re-called with MiXCR into one record per CDR3 protein. The sample lists 450,000 to 500,000 distinct CDR3 sequences; more than 13% were seen once. These data were likewise used in another study, on yellow fever vaccine responses in identical twins.

The receptor comes from a woman aged 18-29 years in good health. V and J are TRBV20-1 and TRBJ2-1; D is ambiguous. The sequencing sample was made of CD4+ T cells sorted from blood. Here the CDR3 reads CSARGENNEQFF. CDR3 DNA sequence: TGCAGTGCCCGCGGAGAAAACAATGAGCAGTTCTTC.